This T cell receptor (beta chain) was captured by sequencing in a study of cytomegalovirus exposure and HLA in healthy donors. The overall study: The 100 million to 120 million unique TCR beta sequences, from about 180 million T cells, were found by an earlier analysis.

Comments on this clone: Its antigen is undetermined.

General observations from the study: From TCR beta sequences, most subjects' HLA-A and HLA-B alleles were reportedly predicted accurately. Earlier findings revealed that most TCR beta V segments proved productive either about 90% or about 30% of the time.

Trimming removed 3 bases from V and 4 bases from J, with 9 bases in between. This CDR3 has 13 amino acids. Germline CDR1 is ENHRY and CDR2 is SYGVKD. With 60 Vbeta and 13 Jbeta primers, the PCR was carried out. Clones were read by immunoSEQ multiplex PCR, and TCRdb kept only the in-frame ones, dropping some. Among about 150,000 clones listed, 75% to 85% were seen once. What was sequenced was PBMCs. The rearrangement joins TRBV10-3 to TRBJ1-2; D may be TRBD1 (5 bases). The TCR originated in a man aged 25-40 years in good health and CMV-seropositive. The CDR3 DNA follows: TGTGCCATCAGTGATGGGGGGGGCTATGGCTACACCTTC. Its translation: CAISDGGGYGYTF.